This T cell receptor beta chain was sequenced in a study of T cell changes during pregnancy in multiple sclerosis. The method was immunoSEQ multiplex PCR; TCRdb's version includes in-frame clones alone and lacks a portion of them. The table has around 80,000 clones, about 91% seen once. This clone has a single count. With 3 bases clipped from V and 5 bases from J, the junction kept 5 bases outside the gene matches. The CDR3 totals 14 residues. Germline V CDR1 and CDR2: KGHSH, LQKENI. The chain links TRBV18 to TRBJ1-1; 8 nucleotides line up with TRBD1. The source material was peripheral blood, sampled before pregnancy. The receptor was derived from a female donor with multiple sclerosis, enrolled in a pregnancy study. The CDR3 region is CASSPTGGVTEAFF. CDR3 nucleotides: TGTGCCAGCTCACCCACAGGGGGGGTGACTGAAGCTTTCTTT. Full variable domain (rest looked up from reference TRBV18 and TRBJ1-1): NAGVMQNPRHLVRRRGQEARLRCSPMKGHSHVYWYRQLPEEGLKFMVYLQKENIIDESGMPKERFSAEFPKEGPSILRIQQVVRGDSAAYFCASSPTGGVTEAFFGQGTRLTVV.